This T cell receptor (beta chain) emerged from a study of regulatory T cells in long-lasting Graves disease. Study-level points and caveats: The study found persistent patients shared more public clonotypes (roughly 2,800) than new patients (approximately 970).

In the case of this clonotype: The target antigen is unknown. One end of the junction does not line up with germline, which may come from a read error.

Time point described: newly diagnosed GD, antithyroid drugs for less than 3 months. The TCR library was prepared using RNA isolated from PBMCs. Both iRepertoire HTBI primers and Arm-PCR of CDR3 regions were used to build the TCR beta libraries. TCRdb ran MiXCR on the multiplex PCR reads and lists one entry per CDR3 protein. The sample includes roughly 500,000 distinct CDR3 sequences, 13% seen only once; the top ten take about 10%. The same sample was also used in a study of T cells in Graves' hyperthyroidism and ophthalmopathy. From that report: Over 18 months, lack of ophthalmopathy progression marked Graves' hyperthyroidism as stable. Blood also carried most thyroid clonotypes expanded above 0.001.

The clonotype comes from a man aged 25-45 years with Graves disease. The sample consisted of peripheral blood mononuclear cells (PBMCs), taken at new diagnosis, from a patient treated with antithyroid drugs.

The CDR3 nucleotides read TGTGCCACCTTGAGACAACCCCCCACCTTC. This codes for CATLRQPPTF. The chain has TRBV6-1 and TRBJ2-1; no definite D call. Germline V gives CDR1 MNHNS, CDR2 SASEGT. This CDR3 contains 10 residues.